One sample yielded the 13 T cell receptor beta chains listed below, sequenced in a study of human T cells and chemical hapten exposure. Time point: patch test 1, 2 weeks after DPC sensitization. Treatment here: therapeutic diphenylcyclopropenone sensitization with weekly scalp DPC. MiXCR, run by TCRdb on the RACE reads, gives a single entry per CDR3 protein. The sample has about 360,000 distinct CDR3 sequences; around 7% are singletons. The sample consisted of whole blood, taken in connection with sensitization to the hapten diphenylcyclopropenone (DPC). Receptor source: a young woman with alopecia areata. Some clones in this sample may be carry-over from other donors' samples.

The chain couples TRBV3-1 to TRBJ2-6; D is perhaps TRBD2 (5 bases). Trimming left V 4 bases short and J 0 bases short, with 19 bases between. The CDR3 sequence is 19 residues long. Germline-derived CDR1 and CDR2 are LGHDT and YNNKEL (reference sequence). The CDR3 DNA is TGTGCCAGCAGCCTAAGACGCCGGGGTTTGGTCTCTGGGGCCAACGTCCTGACTTTC. Its translation: CASSLRRRGLVSGANVLTF.

V and J are TRBV6-5 and TRBJ1-3; 9 bases match TRBD1. CDR3 length equals 17 residues. Trimming removed 6 bases from V and 0 bases from J; junction bases left unmatched: 9. Germline lookup yields CDR1 MNHEY and CDR2 SVGAGI. The CDR3 region is CASSRGQGILSGNTIYF. CDR3 DNA: TGTGCCAGCAGCCGGGGACAGGGAATACTCTCTGGAAACACCATATATTTT.

This clonotype has only a few counts. This rearrangement joins TRBV7-2 to TRBJ1-4; the match to TRBD1 covers 7 bases. The germline gives CDR1 SGHTA, CDR2 FQGNSA. The CDR3 sequence is 14 residues long. Germline trimming cut 4 bases from V and 7 bases from J; bases unmatched to any gene: 6. CDR3 nucleotide sequence: TGTGCCAGCAGCTACCGGGACAGATCTGAAAAACTGTTTTTT. Protein product: CASSYRDRSEKLFF.

This clonotype has only a few counts. This chain connects TRBV6-2 or TRBV6-3 to TRBJ2-3, with D maybe TRBD1 (6 bases). V lost 5 bases and J lost 1, with 13 bases in between. CDR3 length: 15 amino acids. Germline V gives CDR1 MNHEY, CDR2 SVGEGT. CDR3 bases: TGTGCCAGCAGTCAGGACAGAGTTGGCACAGATACGCAGTATTTT. Translation: CASSQDRVGTDTQYF.

The chain employs TRBV5-6 and TRBJ1-2; TRBD1 matches 8 bases. J gave up 7 bases and V 5 bases, and 7 bases lay outside the gene matches. Germline CDR1 is SGHDT and CDR2 is YYEEEE. The CDR3 runs 13 residues. In DNA, the CDR3 is TGTGCCAGCAGTTGGCAGGGGGCTCCTGGCTACACCTTC. This translates into CASSWQGAPGYTF.

In this sample, this clonotype turned up many times. CDR3 region: CASSLQTGANEQFF. The CDR3 DNA sequence: TGTGCCAGCAGCCTGCAGACTGGGGCAAATGAGCAGTTCTTC. The V gene is TRBV7-6, the J gene TRBJ2-1; tentatively, D is TRBD1 (5 bases). The CDR3 is made up of 14 amino acids. Germline assignment: CDR1 SGHVS and CDR2 FNYEAQ. The V end lost 5 bases, the J end lost 7 bases, and 15 bases lay between the germline ends.

This clonotype has more than one count but fewer than ten. This sequence joins TRBV11-2 and TRBJ1-1; 9 positions agree with TRBD1. The CDR3 contains 15 residues. CDR1 is SGHAT and CDR2 is FQNNGV in the germline V gene. J gave up 6 bases and V 5 bases, and 10 bases lay outside the gene matches. This chain's CDR3 is CASSPPPGQGSEAFF. The CDR3 DNA reads as TGTGCCAGCAGCCCGCCGCCGGGACAGGGATCTGAAGCTTTCTTT.

The V call is TRBV3-1, the J call TRBJ1-2, with D uncertain. Between the trimmed V and J ends, which lost 1 base and 9 bases, there was a span of 6 bases. This CDR3 has 11 amino acids. Per germline, CDR1 LGHDT and CDR2 YNNKEL (reference sequence). The chain's CDR3 is CASSQGQSYTF. Here the CDR3 DNA reads TGTGCCAGCAGCCAAGGGCAGAGCTACACCTTC.

This sequence joins TRBV7-8 and TRBJ1-4; no clear D gene. CDR1 SGHVS and CDR2 FQNEAQ come from the germline V gene. This CDR3 region has 16 residues. Trimming shortened V by 6 bases and J by 7 bases, and 21 bases separated the two germline ends. CDR3 loop: CASSSGISSRAEKLFF. As DNA, the CDR3 is TGTGCCAGCAGTTCCGGGATATCTTCCCGGGCTGAAAAACTGTTTTTT.

This clonotype was counted only a few times. The chain is built from TRBV13 and TRBJ1-1; 9 nucleotides agree with TRBD1. CDR3 length: 14 amino acids. CDR1 is PRHDT and CDR2 is FYEKMQ in the germline V gene (reference sequence). V lost 5 bases and J lost 2; bases outside the gene matches: 3. CDR3 DNA: TGTGCCAGCAGCCCGGACAGGGGTAACACTGAAGCTTTCTTT. Its translation: CASSPDRGNTEAFF.

This chain connects TRBV6-5 to TRBJ1-2, with a tentative D call TRBD1 (5 bases). This CDR3 is 15 amino acids long. The V end lost 5 bases, the J end lost 0 bases, and 13 bases lay between the germline ends. From germline, CDR1 is MNHEY and CDR2 SVGAGI. The CDR3 loop reads CASSTRDATNYGYTF. In DNA, the CDR3 is TGTGCCAGCAGTACCAGGGACGCGACTAACTATGGCTACACCTTC.

The gene calls are TRBV7-9 and TRBJ1-1; the D is unclear. The germline gives CDR1 SEHNR, CDR2 FQNEAQ (reference sequence). Trimming shortened V by 0 bases and J by 6 bases, and 11 bases separated the two germline ends. The CDR3 is 14 residues long. The CDR3 spells CASSLALSGSEAFF. The CDR3 region has the DNA TGTGCCAGCAGCTTAGCGCTGAGTGGGTCTGAAGCTTTCTTT.

This clonotype was seen a handful of times. The CDR3 is CASRAEGREQYF. For the CDR3, the DNA is TGTGCCAGCAGAGCTGAAGGGCGCGAGCAGTACTTC. The chain recombines TRBV6-1 with TRBJ2-7; D gene unclear. Deletions cut 6 bases from V and 6 bases from J, with 12 bases between. The CDR3 spans 12 residues. The germline V gene encodes CDR1 MNHNS and CDR2 SASEGT.